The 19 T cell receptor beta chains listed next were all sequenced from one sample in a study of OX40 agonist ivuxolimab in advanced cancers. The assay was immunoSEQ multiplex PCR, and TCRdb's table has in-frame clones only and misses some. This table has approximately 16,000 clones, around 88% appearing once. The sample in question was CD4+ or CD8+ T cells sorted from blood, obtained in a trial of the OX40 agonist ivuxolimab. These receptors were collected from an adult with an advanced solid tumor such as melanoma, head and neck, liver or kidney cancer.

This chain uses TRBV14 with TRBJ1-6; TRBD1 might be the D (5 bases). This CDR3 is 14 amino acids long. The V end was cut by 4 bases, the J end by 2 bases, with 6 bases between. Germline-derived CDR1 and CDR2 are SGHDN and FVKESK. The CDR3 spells CASSPTAYNSPLHF. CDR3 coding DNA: TGTGCCAGCAGCCCGACAGCCTATAATTCACCCCTCCACTTT.

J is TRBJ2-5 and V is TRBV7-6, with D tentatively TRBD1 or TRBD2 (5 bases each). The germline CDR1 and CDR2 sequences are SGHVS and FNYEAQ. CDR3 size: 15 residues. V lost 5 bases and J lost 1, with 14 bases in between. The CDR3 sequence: CASSTGTSTQETQYF. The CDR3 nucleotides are TGTGCCAGCAGCACTGGGACCAGCACCCAAGAGACCCAGTACTTC. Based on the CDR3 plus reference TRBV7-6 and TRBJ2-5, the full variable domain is GAGVSQSPRYKVTKRGQDVALRCDPISGHVSLYWYRQALGQGPEFLTYFNYEAQQDKSGLPNDRFSAERPEGSISTLTIQRTEQRDSAMYRCASSTGTSTQETQYFGPGTRLLVL.

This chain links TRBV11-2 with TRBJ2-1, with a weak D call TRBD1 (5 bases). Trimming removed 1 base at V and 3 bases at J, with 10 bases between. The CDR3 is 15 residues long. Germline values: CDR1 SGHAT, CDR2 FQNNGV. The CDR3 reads CASSLGQGNYNEQFF. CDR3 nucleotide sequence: TGTGCCAGCAGCTTAGGGCAGGGTAACTACAATGAGCAGTTCTTC.

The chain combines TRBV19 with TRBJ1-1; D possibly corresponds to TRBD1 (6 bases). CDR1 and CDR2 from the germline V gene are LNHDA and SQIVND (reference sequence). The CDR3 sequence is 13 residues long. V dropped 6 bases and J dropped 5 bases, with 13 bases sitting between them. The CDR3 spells CASSRTGRTEAFF. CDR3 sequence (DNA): TGTGCCAGTAGCAGAACAGGGCGGACTGAAGCTTTCTTT.

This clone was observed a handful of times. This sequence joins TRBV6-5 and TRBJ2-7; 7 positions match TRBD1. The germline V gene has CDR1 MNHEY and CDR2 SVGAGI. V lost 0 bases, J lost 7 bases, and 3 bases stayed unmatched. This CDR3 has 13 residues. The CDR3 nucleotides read TGTGCCAGCAGTTACTCGACAGGGTTTGAGCAGTACTTC. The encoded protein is CASSYSTGFEQYF.

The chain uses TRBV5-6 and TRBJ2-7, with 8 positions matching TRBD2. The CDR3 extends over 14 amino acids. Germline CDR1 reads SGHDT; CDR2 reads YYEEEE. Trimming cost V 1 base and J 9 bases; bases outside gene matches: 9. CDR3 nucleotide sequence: TGTGCCAGCAGCTTGTTCAGCGGGAGTACGCGGCAGTACTTC. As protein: CASSLFSGSTRQYF. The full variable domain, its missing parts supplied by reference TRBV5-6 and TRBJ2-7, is DAGVTQSPTHLIKTRGQQVTLRCSPKSGHDTVSWYQQALGQGPQFIFQYYEEEERQRGNFPDRFSGHQFPNYSSELNVNALLLGDSALYLCASSLFSGSTRQYFGPGTRLTVT.

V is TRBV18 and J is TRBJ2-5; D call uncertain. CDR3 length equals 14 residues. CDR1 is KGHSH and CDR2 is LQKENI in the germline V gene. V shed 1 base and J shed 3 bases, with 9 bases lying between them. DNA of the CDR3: TGTGCCAGCTCACCACGGAGATCCAAAGAGACCCAGTACTTC. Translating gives CASSPRRSKETQYF.

CDR3 DNA: TGTGCCAGCAGCTTAGAGGTGGGCATCGGGACTGAAGCTTTCTTT. Protein: CASSLEVGIGTEAFF. The chain combines TRBV7-2 with TRBJ1-1; no definite D call. Looked up from germline, CDR1 is SGHTA and CDR2 is FQGNSA. The V end lost 1 base, the J end lost 5 bases, and 14 bases lay between the germline ends. The CDR3 spans 15 residues.

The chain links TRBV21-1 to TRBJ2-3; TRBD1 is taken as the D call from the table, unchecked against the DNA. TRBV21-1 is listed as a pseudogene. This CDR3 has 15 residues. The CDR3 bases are TGTGCCAGCAGCAAAGAGTTCCAGTCAGCAGATACGCAGTATTTT. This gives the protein CASSKEFQSADTQYF.

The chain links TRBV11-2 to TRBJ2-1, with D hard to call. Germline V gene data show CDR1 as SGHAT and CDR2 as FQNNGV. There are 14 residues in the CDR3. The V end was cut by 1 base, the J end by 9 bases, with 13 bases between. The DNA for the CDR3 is TGTGCCAGCAGCTTAGCGCTGGGGTCCGGTGAGCAGTTCTTC. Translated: CASSLALGSGEQFF.

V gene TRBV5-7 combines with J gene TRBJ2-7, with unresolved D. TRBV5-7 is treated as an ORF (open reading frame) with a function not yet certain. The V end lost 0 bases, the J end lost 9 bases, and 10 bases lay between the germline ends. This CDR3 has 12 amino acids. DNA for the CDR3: TGTGCCAGCAGCTTGGCCATGGGCGCGCAGTACTTC. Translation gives CASSLAMGAQYF.

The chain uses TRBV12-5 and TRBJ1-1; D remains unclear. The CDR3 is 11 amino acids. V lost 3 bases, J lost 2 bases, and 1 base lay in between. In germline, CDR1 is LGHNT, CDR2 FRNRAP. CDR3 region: CASGLNTEAFF. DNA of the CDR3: TGTGCTAGTGGTTTAAACACTGAAGCTTTCTTT.

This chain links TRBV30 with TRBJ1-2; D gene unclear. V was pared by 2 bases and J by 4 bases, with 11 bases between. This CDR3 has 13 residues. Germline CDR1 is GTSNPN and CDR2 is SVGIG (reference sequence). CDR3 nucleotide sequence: TGTGCCTGGAGTCCCAGTCTTATCTATGGCTACACCTTC. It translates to CAWSPSLIYGYTF. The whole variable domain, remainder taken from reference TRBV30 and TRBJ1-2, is SQTIHQWPATLVQPVGSPLSLECTVEGTSNPNLYWYRQAAGRGLQLLFYSVGIGQISSEVPQNLSASRPQDRQFILSSKKLLLSDSGFYLCAWSPSLIYGYTFGSGTRLTVV.

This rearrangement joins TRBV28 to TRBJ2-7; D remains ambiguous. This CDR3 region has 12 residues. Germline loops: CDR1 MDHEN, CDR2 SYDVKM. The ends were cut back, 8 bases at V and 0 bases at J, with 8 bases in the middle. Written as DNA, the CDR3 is TGTGCCAGCTCGATGAGCTCCTACGAGCAGTACTTC. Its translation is CASSMSSYEQYF.

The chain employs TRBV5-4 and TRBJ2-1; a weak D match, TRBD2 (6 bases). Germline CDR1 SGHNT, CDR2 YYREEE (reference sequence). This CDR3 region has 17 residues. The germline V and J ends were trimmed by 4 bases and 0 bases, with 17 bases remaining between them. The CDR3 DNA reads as TGTGCCAGCAGCCCGGGGAATAGCGGTCCCTCCTACAATGAGCAGTTCTTC. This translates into CASSPGNSGPSYNEQFF.

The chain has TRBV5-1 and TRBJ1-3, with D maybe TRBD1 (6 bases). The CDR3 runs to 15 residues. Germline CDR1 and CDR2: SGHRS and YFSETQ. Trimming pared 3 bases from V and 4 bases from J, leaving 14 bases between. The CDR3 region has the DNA TGCGCCAGCAGCTCGGGACATCCCCGGGGAAACACCATATATTTT. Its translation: CASSSGHPRGNTIYF.

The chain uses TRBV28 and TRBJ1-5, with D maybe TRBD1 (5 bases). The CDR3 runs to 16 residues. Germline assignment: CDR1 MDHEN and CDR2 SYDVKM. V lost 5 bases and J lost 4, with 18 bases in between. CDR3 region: CASSINLSGRNQPQHF. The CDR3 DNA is TGTGCCAGCAGTATAAACCTATCAGGGAGGAATCAGCCCCAGCATTTT. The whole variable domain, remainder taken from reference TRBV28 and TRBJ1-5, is DVKVTQSSRYLVKRTGEKVFLECVQDMDHENMFWYRQDPGLGLRLIYFSYDVKMKEKGDIPEGYSVSREKKERFSLILESASTNQTSMYLCASSINLSGRNQPQHFGDGTRLSIL.

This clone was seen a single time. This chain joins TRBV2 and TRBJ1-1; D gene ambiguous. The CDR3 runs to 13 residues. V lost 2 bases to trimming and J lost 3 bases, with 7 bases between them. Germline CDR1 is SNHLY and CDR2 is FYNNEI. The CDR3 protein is CASSEFGDTEAFF. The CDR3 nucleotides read TGTGCCAGCAGTGAATTCGGGGACACTGAAGCTTTCTTT.

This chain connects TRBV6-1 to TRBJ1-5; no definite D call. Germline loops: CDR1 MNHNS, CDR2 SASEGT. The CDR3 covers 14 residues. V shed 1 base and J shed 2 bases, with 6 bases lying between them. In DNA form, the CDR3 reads TGTGCCAGCAGTGAAGGCGGACGCAATCAGCCCCAGCATTTT. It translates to CASSEGGRNQPQHF.